The rows below give T cell receptor beta chains drawn from one sample of a study of T-cell memory formation after mild COVID-19. TCRdb passed the 5' RACE reads through MiXCR, listing each CDR3 protein once. The sample consists of approximately 490,000 distinct CDR3 sequences, about a fifth of them appearing once. The sample comprised PBMCs or a T cell subset sorted from them (not recorded which). All receptors come from an adult woman who had mild COVID-19 (a few samples of this study predate the infection). Cell type and time point are not known. Each CDR3 is given with its conserved first and last residue. The D gene is left open where the match is weak. For some rows the clone size is stated as once, few or many, or as a class when expanded; others skip it.

v_gene: TRBV19; abundance: few; d_gene: NA; j_gene: TRBJ2-1; CDR3aa: CASSIVRLGEQFF; CDR3nt: TGTGCCAGTAGTATTGTCCGATTGGGTGAGCAGTTCTTC
v_gene: TRBV7-9; abundance: many; d_gene: NA; j_gene: TRBJ2-2; CDR3aa: CASSENTGELFF; CDR3nt: TGTGCCAGCAGCGAGAACACCGGGGAGCTGTTTTTT
v_gene: TRBV18; abundance: NA; d_gene: NA; j_gene: TRBJ2-7; CDR3aa: CASSPPEGSYEQYF; CDR3nt: TGTGCCAGCTCACCACCGGAGGGTTCCTACGAGCAGTACTTC
v_gene: TRBV3-1; abundance: NA; d_gene: TRBD2; j_gene: TRBJ2-7; CDR3aa: CASSQELSGGLREQYF; CDR3nt: TGTGCCAGCAGCCAAGAACTATCGGGGGGGCTGCGGGAGCAGTACTTC
v_gene: TRBV30; abundance: NA; d_gene: NA; j_gene: TRBJ2-3; CDR3aa: CAWSSTGSTDTQYF; CDR3nt: TGTGCCTGGAGTTCCACAGGGAGCACAGATACGCAGTATTTT
v_gene: TRBV30; abundance: few; d_gene: NA; j_gene: TRBJ2-1; CDR3aa: CAWNRGSSYDEQFF; CDR3nt: TGTGCCTGGAATAGGGGCAGTAGTTACGATGAGCAGTTCTTC
v_gene: TRBV12-3/TRBV12-4; abundance: NA; d_gene: NA; j_gene: TRBJ2-3; CDR3aa: CASSSLELVDTQYF; CDR3nt: TGTGCCAGCAGTTCTCTGGAGTTGGTAGATACGCAGTATTTT
v_gene: TRBV7-9; abundance: few; d_gene: NA; j_gene: TRBJ2-2; CDR3aa: CASSHLTPHTGLNTGELFF; CDR3nt: TGTGCCAGCAGCCACCTTACGCCGCACACGGGGCTGAACACCGGGGAGCTGTTTTTT
v_gene: TRBV6-2/TRBV6-3; abundance: NA; d_gene: TRBD2; j_gene: TRBJ2-1; CDR3aa: CASSFPPRGDNEQFF; CDR3nt: TGTGCCAGCAGTTTCCCCCCCCGGGGGGACAATGAGCAGTTCTTC
v_gene: TRBV12-3/TRBV12-4; abundance: few; d_gene: NA; j_gene: TRBJ1-5; CDR3aa: CASSFDAQPQHF; CDR3nt: TGTGCCAGCAGTTTCGACGCACAGCCCCAGCATTTT
v_gene: TRBV20-1; abundance: NA; d_gene: NA; j_gene: TRBJ1-1; CDR3aa: CSARETANTEAFF; CDR3nt: TGCAGTGCTAGAGAAACAGCGAACACTGAAGCTTTCTTT
v_gene: TRBV7-9; abundance: few; d_gene: NA; j_gene: TRBJ2-2; CDR3aa: CASSLQDTLTGELFF; CDR3nt: TGTGCCAGCAGCCTACAGGATACTCTCACCGGGGAGCTGTTTTTT
v_gene: TRBV5-1; abundance: NA; d_gene: TRBD1; j_gene: TRBJ1-1; CDR3aa: CASSSTGGKNTEAFF; CDR3nt: TGCGCCAGCAGCTCGACAGGGGGCAAGAACACTGAAGCTTTCTTT
v_gene: TRBV9; abundance: NA; d_gene: TRBD1; j_gene: TRBJ2-7; CDR3aa: CASSSQVGTGDWEQYF; CDR3nt: TGTGCCAGCAGCTCACAAGTGGGGACAGGGGATTGGGAGCAGTACTTC
v_gene: TRBV20-1; abundance: few; d_gene: NA; j_gene: TRBJ2-1; CDR3aa: CSDRADEQFF; CDR3nt: TGCAGTGACAGGGCCGATGAGCAGTTCTTC
v_gene: TRBV3-1; abundance: NA; d_gene: NA; j_gene: TRBJ1-1; CDR3aa: CASSHRGGIEAFF; CDR3nt: TGTGCCAGCAGCCATAGGGGAGGCATTGAAGCTTTCTTT
v_gene: TRBV9; abundance: few; d_gene: NA; j_gene: TRBJ2-2; CDR3aa: CASSVGGTFTGELFF; CDR3nt: TGTGCCAGCAGCGTAGGCGGGACGTTCACCGGGGAGCTGTTTTTT
v_gene: TRBV7-6; abundance: NA; d_gene: TRBD1; j_gene: TRBJ2-1; CDR3aa: CASSSGTGDVDEQFF; CDR3nt: TGTGCCAGCAGCTCTGGGACAGGGGACGTCGATGAGCAGTTCTTC
v_gene: TRBV7-6; abundance: NA; d_gene: NA; j_gene: TRBJ1-1; CDR3aa: CASSTEGTGGVAFF; CDR3nt: TGTGCCAGCAGCACCGAGGGTACGGGGGGTGTAGCTTTCTTT
v_gene: TRBV5-1; abundance: NA; d_gene: NA; j_gene: TRBJ2-7; CDR3aa: CASSFELSYEQYF; CDR3nt: TGCGCCAGCAGCTTCGAACTTTCCTACGAGCAGTACTTC
v_gene: TRBV2; abundance: NA; d_gene: NA; j_gene: TRBJ1-6; CDR3aa: CASSEAGSTGPLHF; CDR3nt: TGTGCCAGCAGTGAAGCTGGGTCGACAGGACCCCTCCACTTT
v_gene: TRBV5-6; abundance: few; d_gene: TRBD1; j_gene: TRBJ1-2; CDR3aa: CASSLKGATYGYTF; CDR3nt: TGTGCCAGCAGCTTGAAGGGGGCGACATATGGCTACACCTTC
v_gene: TRBV3-1; abundance: few; d_gene: NA; j_gene: TRBJ2-1; CDR3aa: CASSQGLGYEQFF; CDR3nt: TGTGCCAGCAGCCAAGGACTAGGCTATGAGCAGTTCTTC
v_gene: TRBV5-1; abundance: few; d_gene: TRBD1; j_gene: TRBJ2-7; CDR3aa: CASSFSPDRGFKEQYF; CDR3nt: TGCGCCAGCAGCTTTTCCCCCGACAGGGGCTTTAAAGAGCAGTACTTC
v_gene: TRBV7-9; abundance: few; d_gene: NA; j_gene: TRBJ2-7; CDR3aa: CATGKGQYEQYF; CDR3nt: TGTGCCACCGGCAAGGGGCAGTACGAGCAGTACTTC
v_gene: TRBV4-1; abundance: few; d_gene: TRBD2; j_gene: TRBJ2-7; CDR3aa: CASSPGLAVSYEQYF; CDR3nt: TGCGCCAGCAGCCCTGGACTAGCGGTGTCCTACGAGCAGTACTTC
v_gene: TRBV7-2; abundance: NA; d_gene: NA; j_gene: TRBJ1-6; CDR3aa: CASSLTDTGSSPLHF; CDR3nt: TGTGCCAGCAGCTTGACCGACACAGGGTCTTCACCCCTCCACTTT
v_gene: TRBV6-5; abundance: NA; d_gene: TRBD1; j_gene: TRBJ2-5; CDR3aa: CASSSPGQGGTQYF; CDR3nt: TGTGCCAGCAGTTCTCCGGGACAGGGGGGGACCCAGTACTTC
v_gene: TRBV5-1; abundance: few; d_gene: NA; j_gene: TRBJ2-7; CDR3aa: CASSLESGRYEQYF; CDR3nt: TGCGCCAGCAGCTTGGAATCAGGGAGGTACGAGCAGTACTTC
v_gene: TRBV7-2; abundance: NA; d_gene: NA; j_gene: TRBJ1-2; CDR3aa: CASSFITANYGYTF; CDR3nt: TGTGCCAGCAGCTTTATTACGGCTAACTATGGCTACACCTTC
v_gene: TRBV7-2; abundance: NA; d_gene: NA; j_gene: TRBJ2-2; CDR3aa: CASSLADLPWANTGELFF; CDR3nt: TGTGCCAGCAGCTTAGCGGACCTGCCATGGGCAAACACCGGGGAGCTGTTTTTT
v_gene: TRBV7-3; abundance: NA; d_gene: NA; j_gene: TRBJ2-5; CDR3aa: CASSLVGFAEETQYF; CDR3nt: TGTGCCAGCAGCTTAGTGGGGTTCGCCGAAGAGACCCAGTACTTC
v_gene: TRBV2; abundance: few; d_gene: NA; j_gene: TRBJ1-5; CDR3aa: CASSEDRRTNQPQHF; CDR3nt: TGTGCCAGCAGCGAGGACAGAAGAACCAATCAGCCCCAGCATTTT